This TCR beta chain emerged from a study of cytomegalovirus exposure and HLA in healthy donors. Turning to this clone: What it binds is unknown.

Libraries were prepared by immunoSEQ multiplex PCR; TCRdb keeps only in-frame clonotypes and omits some of them. The sample lists 150,000 to 200,000 clones, about four fifths seen once, with roughly 7% in the top ten. Study conclusions and caveats: Despite most TCR sequences being rare, some public TCRs occurred in many donors.

The CDR3 runs 14 residues. The ends lost 5 bases at V and 3 bases at J; junction bases unmatched: 4. Germline V gives CDR1 MNHEY, CDR2 SMNVEV (reference sequence). The sequenced sample was PBMCs. This TCR derives from a man in his late teens or twenties in good health and CMV-seropositive. The chain has TRBV27 and TRBJ2-1, with 7 bases fitting TRBD2. CDR3 in amino acids: CASSDRTSYNEQFF. CDR3 bases: TGTGCCAGCAGTGATCGGACTAGCTACAATGAGCAGTTCTTC.